This entry is about one TCR beta chain. Its specificity is unknown. Looked up from germline, CDR1 is SQVTM and CDR2 is ANQGSEA. The CDR3 is 13 residues long. This sample is part of a study of CXCR3-negative and CXCR3-positive naive CD8 T cells. General study points: TRB CDR3s of CXCR3-positive naive cells were more hydrophobic than those of CXCR3-negative naive cells. Diversity proved comparably high across both naive subsets and much lower in memory CD8+ cells.

TRB cDNA was prepared as libraries by UMI-labeled 5' RACE. TCRdb reprocessed the 5' RACE reads, with one entry per CDR3 protein and no DNA. This listing includes some 130,000 distinct CDR3 sequences. This chain joins TRBV29-1 and TRBJ1-1; TCRdb names TRBD1, which stays unverified in the absence of DNA. The origin of this receptor is a human donor in good health. Some clones in this sample may be carry-over from other donors' samples. What was sequenced was naive CXCR3+ CD8+ T cells from blood. Subset here: CD45RO-CCR7+CD27+CD95- naive CD8+ T cells expressing CXCR3 (TNR3+). The CDR3 loop reads CSVRDREGAEAFF. The full variable domain, in which reference TRBV29-1 and TRBJ1-1 provide the parts outside the CDR3, is SAVISQKPSRDICQRGTSLTIQCQVDSQVTMMFWYRQQPGQSLTLIATANQGSEATYESGFVIDKFPISRPNLTFSTLTVSNMSPEDSSIYLCSVRDREGAEAFFGQGTRLTVV.